This TCR beta chain was sequenced for a study of T cells in Graves' hyperthyroidism and ophthalmopathy (dated by TCRdb to between 2019 and 2020). For context, the study as a whole: Peripheral blood samples were taken at initial diagnosis, before any treatment was given. TCR V-J signatures able to tell the groups apart were searched for in a discovery cohort of approximately 95 patients, of whom about 40 had Graves' ophthalmopathy and 57 had stable Graves' hyperthyroidism. Whether ophthalmopathy could be predicted prospectively was tested in an independent validation cohort made up of 18 to 20 hyperthyroidism patients plus 17 patients who later progressed to ophthalmopathy. The approximately 95 discovery patients were divided at random into training and test sets in a 7:3 ratio. Thyroid tissue and blood T-cell repertoires from about six Graves' hyperthyroidism patients were also compared in the study. After sampling, hyperthyroidism patients received methimazole starting at 30 mg daily, and ophthalmopathy patients received high-dose intravenous methylprednisolone. According to the paper, TCR Vbeta CDR3 sequencing was carried out on 135 peripheral blood samples, which came from 40 to 45 ophthalmopathy, 80 or so hyperthyroidism and approximately 17 progressor patients. Study-wide findings and limitations: No statistical method was used to set the sample size in advance, and investigators knew the group allocation. Most expanded thyroid clonotypes (frequency above 0.001) were also found in blood, which suggests that blood repertoires may mirror thyroid immune responses. A model built on a 13 V-J signature distinguished ophthalmopathy from stable hyperthyroidism, reaching about 88% sensitivity and around 81% specificity in cross-validation and 80%/75% in testing. In validation, the model predicted progression to ophthalmopathy a median of approximately 6.6 months before onset, with about 71% sensitivity and around 76% specificity.

The TCR beta CDR3 regions were amplified from RNA transcripts. A first-round RT-PCR of the TCR CDR3 used the HTBI primer set with the Qiagen OneStep RT-PCR kit. Libraries were constructed in a second round of multiplex PCR, after which size selection and purification were carried out. Sequencing of the libraries was done on an Illumina HiSeq2000 using paired-end 100 bp reads. Under the source paper's analysis protocol: Raw data were processed with SOAPnuke, discarding reads with adapters, uncalled bases, mean Phred below 15, or no exact constant-primer or identifier match. COPE v1.2.5 was used to merge the high-quality paired reads, and each unique nucleotide sequence was defined as a clonotype. Clonotypes were aligned to IMGT TRBV, TRBD and TRBJ reference segments using MiTCR v1.1. The analysis was restricted to V-J combinations with a frequency above 0.0001, which together covered 99% to 99.2% of the repertoires. The TCS score was defined as the ratio of F50 (clonal expansion) to E x V (chaos), calculated using BLOSUM62-based TCRdist between CDR3 peptides within each V-J. Welch's t-statistics and random forest reduced 450 to 600 V-J features to 13, which were used in a naive Bayes classifier (R e1071). Clones were called with MiXCR by TCRdb after fastp trimmed the public reads at Q25, and only in-frame beta chains were retained. Rows merge per CDR3 protein into single entries with the most common DNA and genes. TCRdb, not the original authors, processed these V and J calls. Counted in this sample were hundreds of thousands of distinct CDR3 sequences; 18% of them appeared once. In total, the top ten clones hold approximately 16% of the sample.

This clonotype was detected only a few times. Its antigen is unknown. Base qualities are not recorded, but no much larger clone differs from it by a single base. Hyperthyroidism patients were aged 18 to 65 years and newly diagnosed, with disease duration of less than 2 months. Any patient with an uncontrolled infection, another autoimmune disease, pregnancy or lactation was excluded. Diagnoses were established on the basis of clinical symptoms, serum thyroxine and TRAb, thyroid ultrasound, and orbital computed tomography. Blood from progressor patients was drawn when they were first diagnosed with hyperthyroidism, before any ophthalmopathy symptoms appeared. PBMCs were separated from roughly 10 ml of fresh peripheral blood using Ficoll-Paque density gradient centrifugation. Patients classed as progressors first received a Graves' hyperthyroidism diagnosis and then went on to develop ophthalmopathy during follow-up. Trizol reagent was used to extract total RNA, and RNA quality was then checked on an Agilent 2100 Bioanalyzer.

Clipping removes 3 bases from V and 5 bases from J, with 19 as the unmatched junction base count. Reading the germline V gene (reference sequence) gives CDR1 DFQATT and CDR2 SNEGSKA. Measured from the cysteine to the phenylalanine, the CDR3 is 18 residues long. CDR3 DNA is the only sequence kept; it has 54 bases, read in frame from the first base. The chain couples TRBV20-1 to TRBJ2-5; 9 bases in the middle match TRBD2. The sequenced sample consisted of blood. The sequence came from a woman aged 50 to 60 with Graves' hyperthyroidism that later progressed to Graves' ophthalmopathy. The CDR3 here reads CSASGGTAESGGYETQYF. The DNA is as follows: TGCAGTGCTAGTGGTGGGACAGCCGAGAGCGGGGGGTACGAGACCCAGTACTTC.